The TCR beta chain described here comes from a study of blood T cell repertoires in COVID-19 (TCRdb year 2020). Looking at the study overall: The collaborator samples originated in the United States, Italy and Spain and spanned the acute and convalescent phases of COVID-19. Samples were obtained from the ongoing ImmuneRACE study (first 160 participants) and from 1,254 subjects provided by 6 global collaborators. A de-identified subject ID, COVID-19 status, age in years and sex were almost always included in the sample metadata. The material from the prospective study consisted of cDNA or gDNA derived from T cells, B-cell-depleted T cells, or PBMCs. HLA class I and class II types, where available, came from metadata supplied by the sample provider rather than from assay-based typing. The dataset comprised deeply sampled blood TCRbeta repertoires from subjects exposed to, actively infected with, or recovered from COVID-19. A freely available public database, intended as a resource for researchers studying the immune response to SARS-CoV-2, is where the repertoires were released.

TCRbeta CDR3 regions were amplified from genomic DNA using the immunoSEQ Assay, a bias-controlled multiplex PCR. The authors' analysis ran thus. The number of nucleated cells in each sample was estimated by amplification of reference gene primers within the assay. Sequence reads were collapsed and filtered to measure the absolute abundance of every unique TCRbeta CDR3 rearrangement. Productive Simpson clonality was computed per sample as the square root of Simpson's diversity index over productive rearrangements. TCRdb's version of the immuneACCESS table is confined to in-frame rearrangements and falls short of the full clone set. An unresolved V gene accounts for under half of the shortfall where checked; the remainder is of unknown origin. Clone size and V and J calls were adopted from that table, with D and trimming inferred from the DNA. The sample profile shows about 140,000 clones; approximately 84% of them were found once. The ten most abundant clones make up about 5.5% of the sample.

The CDR3 has 14 amino acids, counting the end cysteine and phenylalanine. Of the read, only the CDR3 DNA is kept; its 42 bases are in frame from base 1. Based on the germline V gene, the CDR1 and CDR2 sequences are MDHEN and SYDVKM. Trimming removed 6 bases from V and 4 bases from J; the gene matches leave 8 bases unexplained. In the prospective study, participants were roughly 18 to 100 years old, resided in about two dozen geographic areas of the United States, and were enrolled through a virtual design. In the prospective study, cohorts were assigned on the basis of participant-reported clinical history obtained from a screening survey and a study questionnaire. Each participant in the prospective study had whole blood, serum and a nasopharyngeal or oropharyngeal swab collected by mobile phlebotomists. Participants in the prospective study had the option to provide additional blood draws and questionnaires over a roughly two-month period. Prospective study blood samples were shipped either frozen or at room temperature before DNA extraction.

About this clone: The specificity of this receptor is unknown. No base quality values were provided; no much bigger clone lies one nucleotide off.

The full study reports these points: How much clinical and demographic metadata was included differed by source and by participant, and the metadata was provided uncurated.

The sample was PBMCs or T cells enriched from blood (not recorded which). Rearrangement joined TRBV28 to TRBJ1-2, with 7 middle bases fitting TRBD1. This clonotype was obtained from a man in his forties or fifties with acute COVID-19. The DNA sequence is TGTGCCAGCAGCCGTGGACAGGAACTCTATGGCTACACCTTC. It is translated as CASSRGQELYGYTF.